This T cell receptor beta chain was sequenced during a study of blood T cell repertoires in COVID-19. Study-wide context: From T cells, B-cell-depleted T cells, or PBMCs came the material, which was cDNA or gDNA.

The germline V gene has CDR1 SGHAT and CDR2 FQNNGV. The CDR3 totals 15 residues. V gave up 2 bases and J gave up 3 bases, with 12 bases separating them. In the authors' methods: By means of reference gene primer amplification, nucleated cell counts were estimated. TCRdb keeps only in-frame clones here, not all; method: immunoSEQ multiplex PCR. That table supplies the V and J calls and clone size; D and trimming were determined from the DNA. Among roughly 200,000 clones listed, more than 75% were seen once. Seattle's cohort entered during active infection and was followed longitudinally. The chain is built from TRBV11-2 and TRBJ2-3; possibly TRBD2 for D (6 bases). Sequencing input: peripheral blood. The sequence was obtained from a person aged 70 to 85 with COVID-19, enrolled during active disease. This CDR3 is CASSLSVAETDTQYF. Here the CDR3 DNA reads TGTGCCAGCAGCTTATCGGTAGCGGAAACAGATACGCAGTATTTT.